This TCR beta chain was sequenced for a study of CD8 T cells in Susac syndrome (dated by TCRdb to about 2019). Broadly, across the study: Whether CD8+ T cell activation and differentiation in Susac syndrome was antigen driven was tested using repertoire sequencing. The study compared CD8+ T cell repertoire clonality among 12 healthy donors, 14 Susac syndrome patients and fewer than 19 multiple sclerosis patients. The paper as a whole reports these results and caveats: The number of individuals in the TCR sequencing and HLA analysis was recognized as being relatively small.

The CDR3 numbers 13 residues from cysteine through phenylalanine. Kept here is only the CDR3 DNA, which spans 39 bases and is read in frame from base 1. Deletion took 0 bases off V and 4 bases off J, with a span of 5 bases between the germline ends. CDR1 and CDR2 were assigned from the germline V gene as MGHDK and SYGVNS. Peripheral blood CD8+ and CD4+ T cells from healthy donors, Susac syndrome patients and multiple sclerosis patients were profiled by high-throughput TCR beta sequencing. Healthy donors were age- and sex-matched controls. CD8+ TEMRA cells were enriched by FACS, while bulk CD8+ and CD4+ T cells were purified by magnetic negative isolation. Blood was collected in EDTA tubes and processed within 24 hours, with PBMCs isolated through density gradient centrifugation. PBMCs intended for TCR sequencing were cryopreserved in liquid nitrogen and thawed later in a water bath at 37 degrees C. The sorted or isolated CD4+, CD8+ and CD8+ TEMRA cells had a purity of 90% or higher.

On this clonotype itself: No antigen is known for it. Base qualities are not provided; no much larger clone lies one nucleotide away.

RNA was extracted with the RNeasy kit and about 0.5 to 1 ug was reverse transcribed using random hexamers. TCR beta CDR3 regions were amplified with the immunoSEQ multiplex PCR assay covering 54 Vbeta and 13 Jbeta segments. PCR amplification bias was corrected using a synthetic template baseline for primer optimization and computational correction. The source study handled its data this way. Reads were annotated to V, D and J genes per IMGT and analyzed with immunoSEQ Analyzer, keeping only productive sequences. Clonality was calculated as one minus the Shannon entropy normalized by log2 of the number of productive unique sequences. For each patient and control, public and private clones were evaluated among the 100 most prevalent clones. Clones were defined as Susac-specific when absent from the healthy and MS cohorts, from approximately 970 published viral clones and from other ImmuneACCESS disease sequences. TCRdb handled the public reads itself, with Q25 trimming in fastp and clone calling in MiXCR, and kept productive beta chains. Entries are consolidated by CDR3 protein sequence, retaining the most common genes and DNA. TCRdb, not the authors, supplied the V and J calls. This sample is represented by about 85,000 distinct CDR3 sequences; around 94% of them were singletons. 0.26% of the sample is in the top ten clones.

The sequence joins TRBV25-1 to TRBJ2-3, with no reliable assignment of the D segment. The origin of this receptor is a human donor in good health. The sequenced sample was CD8+ T cells from PBMCs. The base sequence is TGTGCCAGCAGTGAATATAGTGCAGATACGCAGTATTTT. The resulting protein is CASSEYSADTQYF.